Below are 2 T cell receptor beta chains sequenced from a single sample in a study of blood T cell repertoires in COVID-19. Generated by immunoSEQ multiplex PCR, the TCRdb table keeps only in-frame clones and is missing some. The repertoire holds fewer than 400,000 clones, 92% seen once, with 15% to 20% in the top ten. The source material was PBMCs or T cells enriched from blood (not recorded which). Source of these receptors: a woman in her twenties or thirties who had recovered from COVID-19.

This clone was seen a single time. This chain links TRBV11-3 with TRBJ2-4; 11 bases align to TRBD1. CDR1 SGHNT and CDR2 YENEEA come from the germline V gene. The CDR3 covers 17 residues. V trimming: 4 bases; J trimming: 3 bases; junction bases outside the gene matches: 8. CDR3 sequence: CASSWRGGQGDKNIQYF. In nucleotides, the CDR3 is TGTGCCAGCAGCTGGAGAGGGGGACAGGGGGACAAAAACATTCAGTACTTC.

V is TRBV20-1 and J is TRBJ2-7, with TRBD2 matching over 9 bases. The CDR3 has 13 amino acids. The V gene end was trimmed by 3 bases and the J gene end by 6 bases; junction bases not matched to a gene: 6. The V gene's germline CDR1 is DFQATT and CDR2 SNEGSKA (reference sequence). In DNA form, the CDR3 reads TGCAGTGCTAGTAGGCTAGCGGGAAGCGAGCAGTACTTC. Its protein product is CSASRLAGSEQYF.